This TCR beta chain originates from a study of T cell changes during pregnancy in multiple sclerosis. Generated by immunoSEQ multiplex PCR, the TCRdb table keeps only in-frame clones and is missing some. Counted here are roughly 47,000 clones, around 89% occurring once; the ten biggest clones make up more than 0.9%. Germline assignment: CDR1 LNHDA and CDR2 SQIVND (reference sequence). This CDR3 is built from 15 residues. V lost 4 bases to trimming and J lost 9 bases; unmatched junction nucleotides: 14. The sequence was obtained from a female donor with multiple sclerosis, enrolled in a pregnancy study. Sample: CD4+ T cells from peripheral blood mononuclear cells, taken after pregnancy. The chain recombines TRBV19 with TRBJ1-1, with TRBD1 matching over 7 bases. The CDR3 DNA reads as TGTGCCAGTAGTACTCGACAGGGAGAAGGGTCAAAAGCTTTCTTT. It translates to CASSTRQGEGSKAFF.